Each of the 16 T cell receptor beta chains below was sequenced from the same sample in a study of shared clonotypes between healthy human individuals (dated by TCRdb to 2018 to 2021). CD8 naive samples consisted of CD45RO-negative cells that were positively selected for CCR7, yielding a CD45RA+CCR7+ population without TemRA cells. The library was built by means of the immunoSEQ multiplex PCR assay. TCRdb mirrors the immuneACCESS table, restricted to in-frame sequences. Some clones are absent from its copies; in checked studies, under half trace to an unresolved V gene, and the reason for the others is unknown. The sample contains about 1.9 million clones, over 85% of them found a single time. Of the sample, around 1.7% falls within the top ten clones. Sample: naive CD8+ T cells from PBMCs. Read against the paper, the sample's cell subset or site label means: CD45RA+CCR7+. Receptors were obtained from a man aged 18 to 35 in good health. Some clones in this sample may be carry-over from other donors' samples.

The chain joins TRBV9 to TRBJ2-2, with unresolved D. With 0 bases removed from V and 0 bases from J, the gap between germline ends came to 9 bases. CDR1 and CDR2 from the germline V gene are SGDLS and YYNGEE. This CDR3 is built from 16 residues. CDR3 residues: CASSVGLISNTGELFF. Written as DNA, the CDR3 is TGTGCCAGCAGCGTAGGGCTTATATCGAACACCGGGGAGCTGTTTTTT.

This chain uses TRBV7-9 with TRBJ2-3; D might be TRBD1 or TRBD2, each matching 6 bases. Germline-derived CDR1 and CDR2 are SEHNR and FQNEAQ (reference sequence). Deletions cut 7 bases from V and 9 bases from J, with 20 bases between. The CDR3 totals 14 residues. The CDR3 is CASTPGGLGGTQYF. CDR3 sequence (DNA): TGTGCCAGCACCCCTGGGGGGTTGGGGGGCACGCAGTATTTT.

V and J are TRBV2 and TRBJ2-7, with TRBD2 identical over 14 bases. V lost 7 bases to trimming and J lost 5 bases; unmatched junction nucleotides: 7. The CDR3 contains 15 residues. Per germline, CDR1 SNHLY and CDR2 FYNNEI. In DNA, the CDR3 is TGTGCCAGCAAAAAAGGGACTAGCGGGAGCGACGAGCAGTACTTC. Translating it yields CASKKGTSGSDEQYF.

This chain joins TRBV7-6 and TRBJ1-4, with D possibly being TRBD1 (5 bases). CDR1 SGHVS and CDR2 FNYEAQ come from the germline V gene. The V end was cut by 0 bases, the J end by 7 bases, with 9 bases between. The CDR3 totals 14 residues. The CDR3: CASSLARVGEKLFF. CDR3 coding DNA: TGTGCCAGCAGCTTAGCCAGGGTTGGTGAAAAACTGTTTTTT.

This chain links TRBV4-3 with TRBJ2-7; TRBD1 matches at 7 bases. J was trimmed by 5 bases and V by 1 base; bases with no gene match: 8. CDR1 LGHNA and CDR2 YSLEER come from the germline V gene. The CDR3 has 15 amino acids. This CDR3 is CASSQGTGLGDEQYF. As DNA, the CDR3 is TGCGCCAGCAGCCAAGGGACAGGCCTAGGGGACGAGCAGTACTTC.

J is TRBJ2-5 and V is TRBV7-9; D may be TRBD2 (5 bases). V was trimmed by 8 bases and J by 4 bases, leaving 11 bases between them. In germline, CDR1 is SEHNR, CDR2 FQNEAQ (reference sequence). The CDR3 runs 12 residues. The CDR3 spells CASREGLETQYF. CDR3 sequence (DNA): TGTGCCAGCCGGGAAGGGCTAGAGACCCAGTACTTC.

This sequence joins TRBV5-6 and TRBJ1-6, with D possibly matching TRBD1 (6 bases). This CDR3 has 11 residues. V was pared by 6 bases and J by 13 bases, with 11 bases between. Germline values: CDR1 SGHDT, CDR2 YYEEEE. CDR3 DNA sequence: TGTGCCAGCACCTCCGGGGGCCCCCTCCACTTT. Amino acids: CASTSGGPLHF.

The V and J genes are TRBV9 and TRBJ2-7; TRBD1 matches 9 bases. The V gene end was trimmed by 0 bases and the J gene end by 5 bases; junction bases not matched to a gene: 9. The germline CDR1 and CDR2 sequences are SGDLS and YYNGEE. The CDR3 consists of 16 residues. This chain's CDR3 is CASSVVPTGGTDEQYF. The DNA of the CDR3 is TGTGCCAGCAGCGTAGTACCGACAGGGGGAACGGACGAGCAGTACTTC.

A remark on this clone: A read error is likely, as this CDR3 ends without the conserved phenylalanine or tryptophan. The DNA is omitted, as the CDR3 cannot be located on it reliably, and the CDR3 follows TCRdb's listing. The gene calls are TRBV13 and TRBJ2-7. With termini counted, the CDR3 has 15 amino acids. The germline gives CDR1 PRHDT, CDR2 FYEKMQ (reference sequence). CDR3 residues: CASSPTLGRKIGRIG.

V gene TRBV7-9 combines with J gene TRBJ1-4; possibly TRBD1 for D (5 bases). The CDR3 totals 14 residues. With 5 bases removed from V and 8 bases from J, the gap between germline ends came to 15 bases. Germline-derived CDR1 and CDR2 are SEHNR and FQNEAQ (reference sequence). The CDR3 coding sequence is TGTGCCAGCAGCACCGGGGGGGTGGACGAAAAACTGTTTTTT. It codes for CASSTGGVDEKLFF.

The chain is built from TRBV27 and TRBJ1-3; no clear D gene. Germline CDR1 MNHEY, CDR2 SMNVEV (reference sequence). V was shortened by 8 bases and J by 3 bases, with 14 bases between the two germline ends. The CDR3 is 14 amino acids. The CDR3 loop is CASGWGVGGNTIYF. The DNA for the CDR3 is TGTGCCAGCGGTTGGGGAGTAGGTGGAAACACCATATATTTT.

The chain links TRBV9 to TRBJ2-1; D might be TRBD2 (6 bases). Germline lookup yields CDR1 SGDLS and CDR2 YYNGEE. V gave up 3 bases and J gave up 3 bases, with 22 bases separating them. The CDR3 has 18 amino acids. CDR3 protein: CASSEHRRDSDHYNEQFF. CDR3 DNA: TGTGCCAGCAGCGAGCACCGCCGGGACTCCGACCACTACAATGAGCAGTTCTTC.

This clone was found once. The chain is built from TRBV27 and TRBJ2-1; no clear D gene. CDR1 MNHEY and CDR2 SMNVEV come from the germline V gene (reference sequence). Trimming shortened V by 0 bases and J by 0 bases, and 9 bases separated the two germline ends. This CDR3 contains 16 residues. The DNA of the CDR3 is TGTGCCAGCAGTTTATCCTACCCCCTCTCCTACAATGAGCAGTTCTTC. Its protein is CASSLSYPLSYNEQFF.

The chain is built from TRBV28 and TRBJ2-7; tentatively, D is TRBD1 (7 bases). The V end was cut by 5 bases, the J end by 6 bases, with 17 bases between. This CDR3 comprises 14 residues. The V gene's germline CDR1 is MDHEN and CDR2 SYDVKM. The CDR3 loop reads CASSRRDSRGEQYF. The CDR3 DNA sequence: TGTGCCAGCAGTAGGCGGGACAGCCGCGGCGAGCAGTACTTC.

The chain joins TRBV27 to TRBJ1-1, with D unresolved. Trimming cost V 1 base and J 7 bases, with 13 bases left between them. Looked up from germline, CDR1 is MNHEY and CDR2 is SMNVEV (reference sequence). The CDR3 covers 14 residues. The CDR3 spells CASSLYPRGGEAFF. The CDR3 DNA is TGTGCCAGCAGTTTATACCCCCGGGGAGGTGAAGCTTTCTTT.

V usage is TRBV20-1 and J usage is TRBJ1-2, with a possible D match to TRBD1 (5 bases). Germline V gene sequence: CDR1 DFQATT, CDR2 SNEGSKA (reference sequence). CDR3 size: 11 residues. V lost 6 bases and J lost 12, with 17 bases in between. The CDR3 protein is CSARRGSLDTF. CDR3 DNA: TGCAGTGCCCGCCGGGGGAGCCTAGACACCTTC.